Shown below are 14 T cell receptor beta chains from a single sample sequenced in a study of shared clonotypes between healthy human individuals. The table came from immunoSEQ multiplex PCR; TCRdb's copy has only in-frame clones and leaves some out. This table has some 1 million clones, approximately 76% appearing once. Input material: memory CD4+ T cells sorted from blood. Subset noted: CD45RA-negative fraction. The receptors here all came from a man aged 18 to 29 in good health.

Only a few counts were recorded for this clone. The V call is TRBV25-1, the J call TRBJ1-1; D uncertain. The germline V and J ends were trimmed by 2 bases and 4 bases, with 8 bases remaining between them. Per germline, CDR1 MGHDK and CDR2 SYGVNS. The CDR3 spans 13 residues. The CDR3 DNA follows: TGTGCCAGCAGTGAAGGACCGAGCACTGAAGCTTTCTTT. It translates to CASSEGPSTEAFF.

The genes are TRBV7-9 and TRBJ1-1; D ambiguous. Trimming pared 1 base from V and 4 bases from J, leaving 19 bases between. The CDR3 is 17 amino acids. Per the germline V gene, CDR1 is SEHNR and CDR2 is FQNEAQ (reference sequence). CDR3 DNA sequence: TGTGCCAGCAGCTTAGATGGTACGAGAATCTCGGGCACTGAAGCTTTCTTT. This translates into CASSLDGTRISGTEAFF.

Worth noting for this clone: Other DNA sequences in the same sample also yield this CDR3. The CDR3 coding sequence is TGTGCCTGGAGGACAGCAGATACGCAGTATTTT. Its translation is CAWRTADTQYF. V and J are TRBV30 and TRBJ2-3; perhaps TRBD1 as D (5 bases). The length of the CDR3 is 11 residues. V lost 3 bases to trimming and J lost 4 bases, with 5 bases between them. The germline gives CDR1 GTSNPN, CDR2 SVGIG (reference sequence).

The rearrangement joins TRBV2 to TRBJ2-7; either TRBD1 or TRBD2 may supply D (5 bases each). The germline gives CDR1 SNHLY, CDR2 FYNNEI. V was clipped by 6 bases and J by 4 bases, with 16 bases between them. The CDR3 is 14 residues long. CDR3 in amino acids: CASRVDNSGYEQYF. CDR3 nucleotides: TGTGCCAGCAGGGTGGACAACTCGGGGTACGAGCAGTACTTC. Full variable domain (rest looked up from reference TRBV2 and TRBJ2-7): EPEVTQTPSHQVTQMGQEVILRCVPISNHLYFYWYRQILGQKVEFLVSFYNNEISEKSEIFDDQFSVERPDGSNFTLKIRSTKLEDSAMYFCASRVDNSGYEQYFGPGTRLTVT.

The CDR3 nucleotides are TGTGCCAGCAGACCGGGGGGGAGCACAGATACGCAGTATTTT. Amino acid sequence: CASRPGGSTDTQYF. The rearrangement joins TRBV6-5 to TRBJ2-3, with 8 bases lining up with TRBD2. Germline V gene sequence: CDR1 MNHEY, CDR2 SVGAGI. The V segment lost 6 bases and the J segment 0 bases; nucleotides outside the gene matches: 2. This CDR3 contains 14 residues.

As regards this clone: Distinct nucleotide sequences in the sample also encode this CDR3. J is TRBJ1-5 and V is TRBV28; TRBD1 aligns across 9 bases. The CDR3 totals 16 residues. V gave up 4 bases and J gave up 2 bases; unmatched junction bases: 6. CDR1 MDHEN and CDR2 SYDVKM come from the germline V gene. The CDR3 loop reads CASSSLTGGGNQPQHF. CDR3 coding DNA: TGTGCCAGCAGTTCCCTTACAGGGGGCGGCAATCAGCCCCAGCATTTT.

In DNA form, the CDR3 reads TGTGCCAGCAGTAGGTCGGGCCCCTACGAGCAGTACTTC. Protein product: CASSRSGPYEQYF. V and J are TRBV27 and TRBJ2-7; unclear D gene. The CDR3 loop spans 13 amino acids. From germline, CDR1 is MNHEY and CDR2 SMNVEV (reference sequence). The V and J ends lost 5 bases and 2 bases respectively, with 10 bases between them.

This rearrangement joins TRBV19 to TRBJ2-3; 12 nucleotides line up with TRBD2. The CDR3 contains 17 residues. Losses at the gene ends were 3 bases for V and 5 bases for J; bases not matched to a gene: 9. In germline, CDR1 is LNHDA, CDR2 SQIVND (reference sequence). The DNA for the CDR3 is TGTGCCAGTAGTATGGGTAGGACTAGCGGGGCCGGAGATACGCAGTATTTT. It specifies CASSMGRTSGAGDTQYF. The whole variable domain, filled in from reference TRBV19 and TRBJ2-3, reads DGGITQSPKYLFRKEGQNVTLSCEQNLNHDAMYWYRQDPGQGLRLIYYSQIVNDFQKGDIAEGYSVSREKKESFPLTVTSAQKNPTAFYLCASSMGRTSGAGDTQYFGPGTRLTVL.

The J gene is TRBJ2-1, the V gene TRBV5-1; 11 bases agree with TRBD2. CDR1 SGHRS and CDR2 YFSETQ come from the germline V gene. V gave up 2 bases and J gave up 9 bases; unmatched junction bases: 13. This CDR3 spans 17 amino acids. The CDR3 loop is CASSLTSGGSSRFEQFF. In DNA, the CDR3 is TGCGCCAGCAGCTTAACTAGCGGGGGCTCGAGCAGGTTTGAGCAGTTCTTC.

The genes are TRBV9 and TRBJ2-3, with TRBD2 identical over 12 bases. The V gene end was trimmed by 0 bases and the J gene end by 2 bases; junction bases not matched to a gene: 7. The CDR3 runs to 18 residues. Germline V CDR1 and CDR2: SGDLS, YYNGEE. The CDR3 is CASSVEVGTSGSTDTQYF. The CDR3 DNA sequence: TGTGCCAGCAGCGTAGAGGTCGGGACTAGCGGGTCCACAGATACGCAGTATTTT.

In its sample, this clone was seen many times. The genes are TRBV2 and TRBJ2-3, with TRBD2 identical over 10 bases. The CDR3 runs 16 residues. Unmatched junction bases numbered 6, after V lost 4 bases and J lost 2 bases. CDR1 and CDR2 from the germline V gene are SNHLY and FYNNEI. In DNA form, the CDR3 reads TGTGCCAGCAGTGCCATAGCGGGAGGCCTCACAGATACGCAGTATTTT. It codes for CASSAIAGGLTDTQYF.

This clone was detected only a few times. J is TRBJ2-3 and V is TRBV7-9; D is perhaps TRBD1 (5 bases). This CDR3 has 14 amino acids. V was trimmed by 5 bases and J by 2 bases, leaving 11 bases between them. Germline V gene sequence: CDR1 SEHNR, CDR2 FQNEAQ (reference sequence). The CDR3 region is CASSRGSATDTQYF. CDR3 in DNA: TGTGCCAGCAGCAGGGGCAGCGCCACAGATACGCAGTATTTT.

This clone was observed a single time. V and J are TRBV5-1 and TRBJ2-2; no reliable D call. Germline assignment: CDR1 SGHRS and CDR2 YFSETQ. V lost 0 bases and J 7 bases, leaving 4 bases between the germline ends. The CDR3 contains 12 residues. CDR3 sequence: CASSLVDGELFF. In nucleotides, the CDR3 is TGCGCCAGCAGCTTGGTTGACGGGGAGCTGTTTTTT. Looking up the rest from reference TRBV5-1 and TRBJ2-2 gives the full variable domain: KAGVTQTPRYLIKTRGQQVTLSCSPISGHRSVSWYQQTPGQGLQFLFEYFSETQRNKGNFPGRFSGRQFSNSRSEMNVSTLELGDSALYLCASSLVDGELFFGEGSRLTVL.

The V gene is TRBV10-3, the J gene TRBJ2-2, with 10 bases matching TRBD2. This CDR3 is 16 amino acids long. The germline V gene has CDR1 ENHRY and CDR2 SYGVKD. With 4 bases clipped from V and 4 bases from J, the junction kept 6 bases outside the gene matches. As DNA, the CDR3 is TGTGCCATCAGTGGAGCGGGAGGGCCAGGCACCGGGGAGCTGTTTTTT. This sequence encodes CAISGAGGPGTGELFF.